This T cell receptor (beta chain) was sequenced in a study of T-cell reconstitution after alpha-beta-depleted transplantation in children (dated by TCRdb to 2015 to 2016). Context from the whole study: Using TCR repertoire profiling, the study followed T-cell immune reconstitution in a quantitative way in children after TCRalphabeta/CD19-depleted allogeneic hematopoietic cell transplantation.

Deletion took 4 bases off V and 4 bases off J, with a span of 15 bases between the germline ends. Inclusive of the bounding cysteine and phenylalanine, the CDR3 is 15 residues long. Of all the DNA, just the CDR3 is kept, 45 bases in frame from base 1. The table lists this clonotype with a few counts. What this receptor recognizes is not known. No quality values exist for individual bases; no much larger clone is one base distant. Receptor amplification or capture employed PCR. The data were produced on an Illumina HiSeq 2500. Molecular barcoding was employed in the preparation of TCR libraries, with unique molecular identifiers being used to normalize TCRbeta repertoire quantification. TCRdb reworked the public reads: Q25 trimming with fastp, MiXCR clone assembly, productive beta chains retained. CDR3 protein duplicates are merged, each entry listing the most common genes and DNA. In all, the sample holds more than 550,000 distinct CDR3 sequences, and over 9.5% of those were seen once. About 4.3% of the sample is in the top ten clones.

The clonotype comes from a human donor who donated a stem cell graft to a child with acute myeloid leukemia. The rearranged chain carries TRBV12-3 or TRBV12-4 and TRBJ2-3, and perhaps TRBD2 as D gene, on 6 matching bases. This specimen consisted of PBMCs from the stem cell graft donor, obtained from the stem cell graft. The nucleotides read TGTGCCAGCAGTTCGTCTAGCGCCCAGGCAGATACGCAGTATTTT. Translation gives CASSSSSAQADTQYF.